This T cell receptor beta chain was captured in a study of T-cell memory formation after mild COVID-19. With respect to this clonotype: Its antigen is unidentified.

The study's findings and limits: The appearance of some responding clones in pre-infection memory suggested that cross-reactive memory joined. SARS-CoV-2 specificity was not confirmed for second-wave clones peaking on day 37.

TCRdb re-derived calls from the 5' RACE reads in MiXCR, one entry per CDR3 protein. The repertoire holds about 440,000 distinct CDR3 sequences, with 20% as singletons. This receptor was taken from an adult woman who had mild COVID-19 (a few samples of this study predate the infection). Cell type and time point are not known. Sequencing was done on a sample of PBMCs or a T cell subset sorted from them (not recorded which).

The CDR3 region has the DNA TGTGCCAGCAGCCAAAAGGGACAGATTCCGACAGATACGCAGTATTTT. The encoded protein is CASSQKGQIPTDTQYF. The chain employs TRBV3-1 and TRBJ2-3; TRBD1 matches at 7 bases. Unmatched junction bases numbered 8, after V lost 2 bases and J lost 3 bases. This CDR3 spans 16 amino acids. Germline lookup yields CDR1 LGHDT and CDR2 YNNKEL (reference sequence).